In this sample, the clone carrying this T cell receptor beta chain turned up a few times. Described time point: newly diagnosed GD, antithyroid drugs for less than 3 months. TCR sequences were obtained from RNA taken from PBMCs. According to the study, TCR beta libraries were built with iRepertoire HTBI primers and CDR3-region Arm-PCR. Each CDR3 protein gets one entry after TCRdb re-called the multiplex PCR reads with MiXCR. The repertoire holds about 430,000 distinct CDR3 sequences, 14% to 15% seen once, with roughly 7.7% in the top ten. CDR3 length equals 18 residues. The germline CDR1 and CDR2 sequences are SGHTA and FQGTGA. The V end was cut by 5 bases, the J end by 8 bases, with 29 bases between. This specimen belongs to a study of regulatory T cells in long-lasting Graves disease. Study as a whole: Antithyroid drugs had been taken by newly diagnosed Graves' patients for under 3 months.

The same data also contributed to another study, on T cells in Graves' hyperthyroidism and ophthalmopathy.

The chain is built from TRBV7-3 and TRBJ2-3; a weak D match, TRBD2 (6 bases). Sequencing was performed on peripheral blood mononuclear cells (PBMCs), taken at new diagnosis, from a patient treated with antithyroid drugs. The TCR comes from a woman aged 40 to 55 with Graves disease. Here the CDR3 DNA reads TGTGCCAGCAGCCCACACCGACGGGCTCAGCGAGACGGGGGTACGCAGTATTTT. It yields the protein CASSPHRRAQRDGGTQYF.